What follows are 11 T cell receptor beta chains derived from one specimen sequenced in a study of glioma-infiltrating T cells after dendritic cell vaccination. The table came from immunoSEQ multiplex PCR; TCRdb's copy has only in-frame clones and leaves some out. The sample has about 92,000 clones, approximately 84% seen once. This material consisted of blood, taken before dendritic cell vaccination. These receptors all stem from a human donor with glioblastoma.

The chain carries TRBV2 and TRBJ2-3; 10 nucleotides agree with TRBD1. Germline V gene sequence: CDR1 SNHLY, CDR2 FYNNEI. The V and J ends lost 7 bases and 0 bases, in that order; junction bases with no gene match: 7. The CDR3 loop spans 16 amino acids. The CDR3 loop reads CASNHWDRGSTDTQYF. The CDR3 bases are TGTGCCAGCAACCACTGGGACAGGGGAAGCACAGATACGCAGTATTTT.

V gene TRBV18 combines with J gene TRBJ2-1; 10 positions agree with TRBD2. CDR1 and CDR2 from the germline V gene are KGHSH and LQKENI. V trimming: 1 base; J trimming: 5 bases; junction bases outside the gene matches: 2. This CDR3 has 15 amino acids. In DNA form, the CDR3 reads TGTGCCAGCTCACCACGTACTAGCGGGAACAATGAGCAGTTCTTC. As protein: CASSPRTSGNNEQFF.

In its sample, this clone was seen once. The chain carries TRBV7-9 and TRBJ2-7; possibly TRBD1 for D (6 bases). Trimming shortened V by 3 bases and J by 3 bases, and 27 bases separated the two germline ends. The CDR3 sequence is 19 residues long. The V gene's germline CDR1 is SEHNR and CDR2 FQNEAQ (reference sequence). CDR3 loop: CASSLEHPLQGRSLYEQYF. Written as DNA, the CDR3 is TGTGCCAGCAGCTTGGAGCACCCTCTACAGGGCCGAAGTCTCTACGAGCAGTACTTC.

The chain uses TRBV4-2 and TRBJ1-1; D remains ambiguous. V lost 6 bases and J lost 5, with 10 bases in between. Germline V CDR1 and CDR2: LGHNA, YNFKEQ. The length of the CDR3 is 12 residues. The CDR3 loop is CASSERRTEAFF. DNA of the CDR3: TGTGCCAGCAGTGAAAGGCGGACTGAAGCTTTCTTT.

The chain carries TRBV28 and TRBJ2-7; D possibly corresponds to TRBD1 (6 bases). In germline, CDR1 is MDHEN, CDR2 SYDVKM. The CDR3 spans 13 residues. V lost 1 base to trimming and J lost 5 bases, with 9 bases between them. The CDR3 bases are TGTGCCAGCAGTTTATACAGGGCCCACGAGCAGTACTTC. Protein sequence: CASSLYRAHEQYF.

J is TRBJ2-3 and V is TRBV7-8, with 10 bases matching TRBD1. The CDR3 consists of 15 residues. The trim removed 10 bases at V and 5 bases at J, leaving 12 bases unmatched. Germline loops: CDR1 SGHVS, CDR2 FQNEAQ. DNA for the CDR3: TGTGCCACAAGCCGACAGGGGGCATTCAGAGATACGCAGTATTTT. Protein product: CATSRQGAFRDTQYF.

This clone was seen only once. The V and J genes are TRBV19 and TRBJ2-7; TRBD1 matches 9 bases. CDR3 size: 15 residues. Trimming cost V 4 bases and J 4 bases; bases outside gene matches: 8. The germline V gene has CDR1 LNHDA and CDR2 SQIVND (reference sequence). The CDR3 DNA sequence: TGTGCCAGTAGTACCCTGACAGGGGGGCCTTACGAGCAGTACTTC. Protein product: CASSTLTGGPYEQYF.

The chain has TRBV2 and TRBJ2-1, with D tentatively TRBD1 (5 bases). V lost 8 bases and J 5 bases, leaving 16 bases between the germline ends. The CDR3 is made up of 14 amino acids. In germline, CDR1 is SNHLY, CDR2 FYNNEI. In DNA, the CDR3 is TGTGCCAGCCATCAGGGAAACGCAAACAATGAGCAGTTCTTC. It yields the protein CASHQGNANNEQFF. The whole variable domain, remainder taken from reference TRBV2 and TRBJ2-1, is EPEVTQTPSHQVTQMGQEVILRCVPISNHLYFYWYRQILGQKVEFLVSFYNNEISEKSEIFDDQFSVERPDGSNFTLKIRSTKLEDSAMYFCASHQGNANNEQFFGPGTRLTVL.

A few counts support this clone. This chain joins TRBV6-5 and TRBJ1-3, with D perhaps matching TRBD1 (5 bases). The germline V gene encodes CDR1 MNHEY and CDR2 SVGAGI. The V end was cut by 8 bases, the J end by 4 bases, with 18 bases between. The CDR3 is 15 amino acids. This chain's CDR3 is CASGRQTPTGNTIYF. The CDR3 coding sequence is TGTGCCAGCGGTAGACAGACCCCGACGGGAAACACCATATATTTT.

V and J are TRBV14 and TRBJ1-2; TRBD1 agrees at 8 bases. The germline gives CDR1 SGHDN, CDR2 FVKESK. CDR3 length: 14 residues. V lost 4 bases, J lost 8 bases, and 9 bases stayed unmatched. The chain's CDR3 is CASSRGQGLRGYTF. CDR3 DNA sequence: TGTGCCAGCAGCCGAGGACAGGGTTTACGGGGCTACACCTTC.

V is TRBV28 and J is TRBJ1-2, with 7 bases fitting TRBD1. Trimming removed 6 bases from V and 4 bases from J; junction bases left unmatched: 8. Germline-derived CDR1 and CDR2 are MDHEN and SYDVKM. CDR3 length: 14 residues. The CDR3 here is CASSLGQSRYGYTF. For the CDR3, the DNA is TGTGCCAGCAGCCTGGGACAGTCACGCTATGGCTACACCTTC.